This T cell receptor (beta chain) comes out of a study of blood T cell repertoires in COVID-19. Overall study context: PBMCs, B-cell-depleted T cells, or T cells provided the cDNA or gDNA that made up the material.

Germline-derived CDR1 and CDR2 are KGHSH and LQKENI. The CDR3 loop spans 16 amino acids. V lost 1 base and J lost 7; bases outside the gene matches: 9. This clone was seen a few times. Data came from immunoSEQ multiplex PCR; TCRdb stores just in-frame clones and leaves some out. Of tens of thousands of clones in the sample, roughly three quarters were seen once. The V gene is TRBV18, the J gene TRBJ1-4, with TRBD1 matching 7 bases. This clonotype was obtained from a man between 65 and 80 years old with acute or convalescent COVID-19. The sequenced sample was peripheral blood. The CDR3, as DNA: TGTGCCAGCTCACCACAGGATGAGGGGGCGTTTGAAAAACTGTTTTTT. It translates to CASSPQDEGAFEKLFF.